The 14 T cell receptor beta chains given below trace back to one sample, sequenced in a study of regulatory T cells in long-lasting Graves disease. Library construction for TCR beta used iRepertoire HTBI primers and Arm-PCR of CDR3 regions. TCRdb reprocessed the multiplex PCR reads via MiXCR and lists one record per CDR3 protein. The sample lists 300,000 to 350,000 distinct CDR3 sequences; roughly 21% were seen once. Documented time point: persistent/refractory GD, antithyroid drugs over 5 years with positive TRAb. The TCR library used RNA extracted from PBMCs. Here the sequenced sample was peripheral blood mononuclear cells (PBMCs), taken when the disease was refractory, from a patient treated with antithyroid drugs. All receptors derive from a female donor with Graves disease.

This clonotype has ten or more counts. CDR3 coding DNA: TGTGCCAGCACCGGGGGGGGACAGGGGGCGCAAGAGCAGTACTTC. Translating it yields CASTGGGQGAQEQYF. The chain uses TRBV28 and TRBJ2-7, with 12 positions matching TRBD1. Losses at the gene ends were 7 bases for V and 7 bases for J; bases not matched to a gene: 11. The CDR3 consists of 15 residues. Germline loops: CDR1 MDHEN, CDR2 SYDVKM.

V and J are TRBV6-1 and TRBJ1-6; D possibly corresponds to TRBD1 (5 bases). The CDR3 runs 16 residues. CDR1 is MNHNS and CDR2 is SASEGT in the germline V gene. V was cut by 6 bases and J by 8 bases, with 20 bases left in between. As DNA, the CDR3 is TGTGCCAGCAGCCCCACCGTGGGGGTCCGGCATTCACCCCTCCACTTT. Amino acids: CASSPTVGVRHSPLHF.

This clonotype appeared many times. This chain joins TRBV12-3 or TRBV12-4 and TRBJ2-4; 12 positions match TRBD2. V shed 3 bases, J shed 0 bases, and the junction held 6 bases outside the gene matches. The CDR3 has 18 residues. CDR3 nucleotides: TGTGCCAGCAGTTTCTGGCTAGCGGGGGGGTTAGCCAAAAACATTCAGTACTTC. Translated: CASSFWLAGGLAKNIQYF.

This clonotype came up many times. The rearrangement joins TRBV12-3 or TRBV12-4 to TRBJ1-4; D is unclear. The CDR3 extends over 12 amino acids. V lost 3 bases, J lost 5 bases, and 4 bases lay in between. This CDR3 reads CASSFSNEKLFF. CDR3 DNA sequence: TGTGCCAGCAGTTTTTCGAATGAAAAACTGTTTTTT.

This clonotype appeared many times. V is TRBV28 and J is TRBJ2-7; tentative D call: TRBD1 (6 bases). Trimming removed 7 bases at V and 6 bases at J, with 16 bases between. Germline loops: CDR1 MDHEN, CDR2 SYDVKM. This CDR3 region has 13 residues. CDR3 DNA: TGTGCCAGCACAGGGGCTGCCTTGGGCGAGCAGTACTTC. Its protein is CASTGAALGEQYF.

This clonotype has at least ten counts. This rearrangement joins TRBV12-3 or TRBV12-4 to TRBJ1-2; D might be TRBD1 (6 bases). CDR3 length equals 12 residues. V was cut by 6 bases and J by 4 bases, with 9 bases left in between. CDR3: CASRRTAYGYTF. The DNA for the CDR3 is TGTGCCAGCAGGAGGACAGCCTATGGCTACACCTTC.

The V call is TRBV7-7, the J call TRBJ2-1, with a possible D match to TRBD2 (5 bases). Germline values: CDR1 SSHAT, CDR2 FNYEAQ (reference sequence). This CDR3 has 15 amino acids. CDR3 region: CASAPQVEENNEQFF. CDR3 in DNA: TGTGCTAGCGCGCCCCAGGTGGAGGAAAACAATGAGCAGTTCTTC.

This clonotype appeared many times. The rearrangement uses TRBV29-1 and TRBJ2-7, with TRBD2 matching 7 bases. The germline gives CDR1 SQVTM, CDR2 ANQGSEA. V lost 5 bases, J lost 3 bases, and 10 bases stayed unmatched. There are 14 residues in the CDR3. CDR3 sequence reads: CSVKSPSGIYEQYF. CDR3 in DNA: TGCAGCGTTAAATCCCCTAGCGGAATCTACGAGCAGTACTTC.

Remarks on this clonotype: At one end the junction does not follow the germline gene, possibly because of a read error. The chain has TRBV25-1 and TRBJ1-2; D unclear. In germline, CDR1 is MGHDK, CDR2 SYGVNS. The CDR3 sequence is 13 residues long. The CDR3 protein is CAGSQGLGYGYTF. The CDR3 bases are TGTGCCGGCAGCCAAGGGTTGGGTTATGGCTACACCTTC.

In this sample, this clonotype turned up a few times. The V gene is TRBV12-3 or TRBV12-4, the J gene TRBJ2-7, with 14 positions matching TRBD2. The trim removed 7 bases at V and 4 bases at J, leaving 6 bases unmatched. The CDR3 sequence is 15 residues long. The CDR3 sequence is CASKTSGGAGYEQYF. The CDR3, as DNA: TGTGCCAGCAAGACTAGCGGGGGGGCAGGGTACGAGCAGTACTTC.

J is TRBJ2-1 and V is TRBV20-1; no clear D. Per the germline V gene, CDR1 is DFQATT and CDR2 is SNEGSKA (reference sequence). The V gene lost 5 bases and the J gene lost 7 bases, with 9 bases spanning the gap. This CDR3 has 11 residues. As DNA, the CDR3 is TGCAGTGCTGTGGACCTTAATGAGCAGTTCTTC. This translates into CSAVDLNEQFF.

A few counts support this clonotype. V and J are TRBV11-3 and TRBJ2-6; TRBD2 agrees at 9 bases. This CDR3 has 17 residues. Germline V gives CDR1 SGHNT, CDR2 YENEEA. The ends lost 6 bases at V and 0 bases at J; junction bases unmatched: 6. The CDR3 DNA follows: TGTGCCAGCAGATCGGGTAGCGGGGGCTCTGGGGCCAACGTCCTGACTTTC. It codes for CASRSGSGGSGANVLTF. Together with reference TRBV11-3 and TRBJ2-6, the CDR3 gives the full variable domain: EAGVVQSPRYKIIEKKQPVAFWCNPISGHNTLYWYLQNLGQGPELLIRYENEEAVDDSQLPKDRFSAERLKGVDSTLKIQPAELGDSAVYLCASRSGSGGSGANVLTFGAGSRLTVL.

This clonotype was counted only a few times. Here the CDR3 DNA reads TGTGCCAGCAGCACCGGACACCTGGGGTCCACTGAAGCTTTCTTT. Its protein is CASSTGHLGSTEAFF. The chain joins TRBV7-2 to TRBJ1-1, with D perhaps TRBD1 (5 bases). Germline CDR1 reads SGHTA; CDR2 reads FQGNSA. The CDR3 spans 15 residues. Trimming took 5 bases from V and 4 from J, leaving 17 bases between them.

This chain joins TRBV30 and TRBJ1-6, with D tentatively TRBD1 (5 bases). V was cut by 1 base and J by 0 bases, with 16 bases left in between. This CDR3 comprises 18 residues. Germline V CDR1 and CDR2: GTSNPN, SVGIG (reference sequence). This CDR3 reads CAWSGGDSLFSYNSPLHF. CDR3 bases: TGTGCCTGGAGTGGGGGAGACAGCCTTTTCTCCTATAATTCACCCCTCCACTTT.